Listed here are 19 T cell receptor beta chains from one sample, sequenced in a study of blood T cell repertoires in COVID-19. Sequencing was performed with immunoSEQ multiplex PCR; in TCRdb, only in-frame clones are kept and a portion is missing. The sample records 70,000 to 95,000 clones, about 80% being singletons. Sequenced: peripheral blood. These receptors all come from a human donor in a cohort sampled during active COVID-19.

The V gene is TRBV27, the J gene TRBJ2-1; 9 bases fit TRBD2. Losses at the gene ends were 6 bases for V and 2 bases for J; bases not matched to a gene: 5. This CDR3 contains 15 residues. Germline values: CDR1 MNHEY, CDR2 SMNVEV (reference sequence). In DNA form, the CDR3 reads TGTGCCAGCAGGCGGGAGGGCCGCACCTACAATGAGCAGTTCTTC. Translation gives CASRREGRTYNEQFF.

A single count supports this clone. The V and J genes are TRBV5-1 and TRBJ1-1, with D perhaps TRBD1 (6 bases). Germline V lookup: CDR1 SGHRS, CDR2 YFSETQ. This CDR3 is built from 15 residues. V was trimmed by 5 bases and J by 6 bases, leaving 20 bases between them. The CDR3 DNA reads as TGCGCCAGCAGTGAACCAGGGGCGCTCGCGGCTGAAGCTTTCTTT. This translates into CASSEPGALAAEAFF.

The CDR3 spells CASSSPGQGMHEQYF. The CDR3 DNA is TGTGCCAGCAGCTCGCCGGGACAGGGAATGCACGAGCAGTACTTC. The chain employs TRBV7-6 and TRBJ2-7; the match to TRBD1 covers 9 bases. Germline-derived CDR1 and CDR2 are SGHVS and FNYEAQ. This CDR3 is built from 15 residues. J lost 5 bases, V lost 4 bases, and 9 bases had no gene match. The full variable domain, its missing parts supplied by reference TRBV7-6 and TRBJ2-7, is GAGVSQSPRYKVTKRGQDVALRCDPISGHVSLYWYRQALGQGPEFLTYFNYEAQQDKSGLPNDRFSAERPEGSISTLTIQRTEQRDSAMYRCASSSPGQGMHEQYFGPGTRLTVT.

The count of this clone is one. The chain couples TRBV5-1 to TRBJ1-2, with D uncertain. Germline CDR1 SGHRS, CDR2 YFSETQ. This CDR3 has 12 residues. V lost 4 bases and J lost 7, with 11 bases in between. CDR3 region: CASSPGTGGYTF. CDR3 coding DNA: TGCGCCAGCAGCCCCGGCACGGGTGGCTACACCTTC.

The chain recombines TRBV5-4 with TRBJ1-1; D remains ambiguous. Germline CDR1 reads SGHNT; CDR2 reads YYREEE (reference sequence). The CDR3 extends over 15 amino acids. Trimming removed 2 bases from V and 0 bases from J, with 11 bases in between. CDR3 sequence reads: CASSFYSKLNTEAFF. CDR3 nucleotide sequence: TGTGCCAGCAGCTTTTACAGCAAGCTGAACACTGAAGCTTTCTTT. Complete variable domain (other parts from reference TRBV5-4 and TRBJ1-1): ETGVTQSPTHLIKTRGQQVTLRCSSQSGHNTVSWYQQALGQGPQFIFQYYREEENGRGNFPPRFSGLQFPNYSSELNVNALELDDSALYLCASSFYSKLNTEAFFGQGTRLTVV.

This chain links TRBV5-1 with TRBJ2-5; D remains unclear. The CDR3 is made up of 13 amino acids. Germline loops: CDR1 SGHRS, CDR2 YFSETQ. The ends were cut back, 4 bases at V and 5 bases at J, with 12 bases in the middle. Written as DNA, the CDR3 is TGCGCCAGCAGCAGAGGAGATGTGGAGACCCAGTACTTC. Translated: CASSRGDVETQYF.

The gene calls are TRBV29-1 and TRBJ1-4; D is unclear. This CDR3 has 13 residues. Germline CDR1 and CDR2: SQVTM and ANQGSEA. V was clipped by 6 bases and J by 8 bases, with 16 bases between them. In nucleotides, the CDR3 is TGCAGCGTAAGAGACGGAGGCGGCGAAAAACTGTTTTTT. This gives the protein CSVRDGGGEKLFF.

The chain combines TRBV11-2 with TRBJ2-6, with 8 bases matching TRBD1. The length of the CDR3 is 19 residues. The germline gives CDR1 SGHAT, CDR2 FQNNGV. The junction had 12 bases not matched to a gene; V was cut back by 5 bases and J by 0 bases. CDR3 residues: CASSTRTGLLSSGANVLTF. The DNA for the CDR3 is TGTGCCAGCAGCACGAGGACAGGGTTGTTGAGCTCTGGGGCCAACGTCCTGACTTTC.

V usage is TRBV2 and J usage is TRBJ2-1; TRBD2 agrees at 11 bases. The junction had 3 bases not matched to a gene; V was cut back by 10 bases and J by 1 base. Germline CDR1 reads SNHLY; CDR2 reads FYNNEI. This CDR3 has 14 amino acids. The CDR3 bases are TGTGCCATAGCTAGCGGGGGGTCCTACAATGAGCAGTTCTTC. This encodes CAIASGGSYNEQFF.

V and J are TRBV5-1 and TRBJ1-1; 9 bases agree with TRBD1. The V segment lost 2 bases and the J segment 6 bases; nucleotides outside the gene matches: 5. The CDR3 loop spans 14 amino acids. Germline CDR1 SGHRS, CDR2 YFSETQ. CDR3 nucleotide sequence: TGCGCCAGCAGCTTCCCGGACAGGGGATCTGAAGCTTTCTTT. This translates into CASSFPDRGSEAFF.

This chain connects TRBV28 to TRBJ1-5; 9 bases line up with TRBD1. CDR1 is MDHEN and CDR2 is SYDVKM in the germline V gene. Trimming took 6 bases from V and 3 from J; bases not matched to a gene: 6. The CDR3 covers 15 residues. This CDR3 reads CASRGTGSNNQPQHF. The CDR3 coding sequence is TGTGCCAGCAGAGGGACAGGGTCGAACAATCAGCCCCAGCATTTT.

This clone was seen only once. V usage is TRBV6-5 and J usage is TRBJ2-1, with 8 bases lining up with TRBD2. This CDR3 comprises 14 residues. Germline loops: CDR1 MNHEY, CDR2 SVGAGI. V dropped 4 bases and J dropped 8; count of bases not matched to a gene: 7. In DNA, the CDR3 is TGTGCCAGCAGTTCTCGGGGGGGCAGCGATGAGCAGTTCTTC. It yields the protein CASSSRGGSDEQFF.

The V call is TRBV4-1, the J call TRBJ1-2, with D hard to call. Trimming removed 7 bases at V and 8 bases at J, with 20 bases between. The germline gives CDR1 MGHRA, CDR2 YSYEKL. The CDR3 consists of 14 residues. CDR3 coding DNA: TGCGCCAGCACTCGAGGTGGTCGGTTAAGCGGCTACACCTTC. Encoded protein: CASTRGGRLSGYTF.

The CDR3 nucleotides read TGTGCCAGCAGGGAGAGAGCGGGAGGGCCGGGTGAGCAGTACTTC. Amino acids: CASRERAGGPGEQYF. The chain employs TRBV2 and TRBJ2-7, with 10 bases fitting TRBD2. This CDR3 is 15 amino acids long. V was clipped by 6 bases and J by 7 bases; unmatched bases: 12. Germline CDR1 reads SNHLY; CDR2 reads FYNNEI.

The chain employs TRBV28 and TRBJ2-5, with 7 positions matching TRBD1. Germline CDR1 MDHEN, CDR2 SYDVKM. The CDR3 length is 15 residues. V was clipped by 6 bases and J by 4 bases; unmatched bases: 11. DNA of the CDR3: TGTGCCAGCAGGGCTGGACAGGCCAGGCGAGAGACCCAGTACTTC. Amino acid sequence: CASRAGQARRETQYF.

This sequence joins TRBV5-1 and TRBJ1-2; a possible D gene is TRBD1 (5 bases). The CDR3 totals 14 residues. V dropped 6 bases and J dropped 3 bases, with 15 bases sitting between them. The V gene's germline CDR1 is SGHRS and CDR2 YFSETQ. The CDR3 loop reads CASKARGIHYGYTF. CDR3 bases: TGCGCCAGCAAGGCGCGGGGGATTCACTATGGCTACACCTTC.

The rearrangement uses TRBV5-4 and TRBJ2-3; 9 nucleotides align to TRBD2. Germline CDR1 is SGHNT and CDR2 is YYREEE (reference sequence). V shed 1 base, J shed 4 bases, and the junction held 4 bases outside the gene matches. The CDR3 runs to 15 residues. CDR3: CASSLRAGGPDTQYF. The DNA for the CDR3 is TGTGCCAGCAGCTTGCGAGCGGGAGGCCCAGATACGCAGTATTTT.

The rearrangement links TRBV6-5 to TRBJ2-7; D possibly corresponds to TRBD2 (6 bases). Trimming took off 2 bases at V and 6 bases at J, with 17 bases between the two ends. The CDR3 runs to 15 residues. CDR1 and CDR2 (germline): MNHEY, SVGAGI. CDR3 in amino acids: CASSYGGLGRSEQYF. The CDR3 DNA reads TGTGCCAGCAGTTACGGGGGACTCGGCCGTAGCGAGCAGTACTTC.

The rearrangement uses TRBV4-2 and TRBJ2-2; tentatively, D is TRBD1 (5 bases). The germline gives CDR1 LGHNA, CDR2 YNFKEQ. The CDR3 sequence is 18 residues long. V was pared by 0 bases and J by 4 bases, with 18 bases between. CDR3 sequence: CASSQEAVAGRLTGELFF. CDR3 in DNA: TGTGCCAGCAGCCAAGAAGCCGTGGCAGGGCGCCTCACCGGGGAGCTGTTTTTT.